Each of the 21 T cell receptor beta chains below was sequenced from the same sample in a study of T cell responses to AZD1222 COVID-19 vaccine. Clones were read by immunoSEQ multiplex PCR, and TCRdb kept only the in-frame ones, dropping some. The table records under 130,000 clones, about 88% of them present only once. Here the sequenced sample was peripheral blood, taken on day 0 of AZD1222 vaccination. These receptors all stem from an adult in good health.

This clone was observed once. CDR3 DNA: TGTGCCAGTACGATGCAGACTGAAGCTTTCTTT. As protein: CASTMQTEAFF. This chain uses TRBV19 with TRBJ1-1; D is unresolved. The CDR3 length is 11 residues. Trimming removed 7 bases at V and 5 bases at J, with 8 bases between. From germline, CDR1 is LNHDA and CDR2 SQIVND (reference sequence). The variable domain in full, completed from reference TRBV19 and TRBJ1-1, reads DGGITQSPKYLFRKEGQNVTLSCEQNLNHDAMYWYRQDPGQGLRLIYYSQIVNDFQKGDIAEGYSVSREKKESFPLTVTSAQKNPTAFYLCASTMQTEAFFGQGTRLTVV.

V gene TRBV27 combines with J gene TRBJ2-7, with a weak D call TRBD2 (6 bases). The V gene lost 6 bases and the J gene lost 4 bases, with 13 bases spanning the gap. Germline V gives CDR1 MNHEY, CDR2 SMNVEV (reference sequence). This CDR3 has 13 residues. In DNA form, the CDR3 reads TGTGCCAGCAGGCTGACTAGTTCGTACGAGCAGTACTTC. It is translated as CASRLTSSYEQYF.

The V and J genes are TRBV30 and TRBJ1-6; D is ambiguous. CDR1 and CDR2 (germline): GTSNPN, SVGIG (reference sequence). Trimming took 0 bases from V and 11 from J, leaving 11 bases between them. The CDR3 sequence is 13 residues long. The CDR3 sequence: CAWSVISGAPLHF. In nucleotides, the CDR3 is TGTGCCTGGAGTGTAATCTCCGGGGCACCCCTCCACTTT. The entire variable domain, with the rest obtained from reference TRBV30 and TRBJ1-6, is as follows: SQTIHQWPATLVQPVGSPLSLECTVEGTSNPNLYWYRQAAGRGLQLLFYSVGIGQISSEVPQNLSASRPQDRQFILSSKKLLLSDSGFYLCAWSVISGAPLHFGNGTRLTVT.

The chain links TRBV5-1 to TRBJ1-4; D call uncertain. Trimming left V 1 base short and J 0 bases short, with 7 bases between. This CDR3 has 15 residues. In germline, CDR1 is SGHRS, CDR2 YFSETQ. The CDR3 DNA follows: TGCGCCAGCAGCTTGAACACTGCAACTAATGAAAAACTGTTTTTT. This sequence encodes CASSLNTATNEKLFF.

The rearrangement links TRBV7-2 to TRBJ1-1, with 12 bases fitting TRBD1. The CDR3 consists of 16 residues. Germline loops: CDR1 SGHTA, CDR2 FQGNSA. The V gene end was trimmed by 5 bases and the J gene end by 4 bases; junction bases not matched to a gene: 8. DNA of the CDR3: TGTGCCAGCAGCACCCCGGGACAGGGGGCGGGCACTGAAGCTTTCTTT. Amino acid sequence: CASSTPGQGAGTEAFF.

The gene calls are TRBV28 and TRBJ1-2; D call uncertain. Trimming removed 5 bases at V and 6 bases at J, with 10 bases between. The CDR3 sequence is 12 residues long. Germline V gene sequence: CDR1 MDHEN, CDR2 SYDVKM. CDR3 protein: CASSGRSNGYTF. The CDR3 DNA is TGTGCCAGCAGTGGCCGATCCAATGGCTACACCTTC.

The chain combines TRBV6-5 with TRBJ2-2; D is unresolved. Germline CDR1 is MNHEY and CDR2 is SVGAGI. The length of the CDR3 is 15 residues. Trimming cost V 2 bases and J 4 bases, with 11 bases left between them. The CDR3 DNA is TGTGCCAGCAGTTACCCCATTACCGGCACCGGGGAGCTGTTTTTT. Its protein is CASSYPITGTGELFF.

The chain is built from TRBV27 and TRBJ1-6; possible D gene TRBD1, 5 bases. Germline V gene lookup returns CDR1 MNHEY and CDR2 SMNVEV (reference sequence). This CDR3 is built from 15 residues. With 3 bases removed from V and 7 bases from J, the gap between germline ends came to 13 bases. The CDR3 region is CASSFSLKGNSPLHF. CDR3 sequence (DNA): TGTGCCAGCAGTTTCAGCCTTAAGGGGAATTCACCCCTCCACTTT.

This clone was counted once. The J gene is TRBJ2-1, the V gene TRBV5-1, with D perhaps matching TRBD2 (6 bases). V was trimmed by 1 base and J by 0 bases, leaving 8 bases between them. The CDR3 length is 15 residues. Germline V lookup: CDR1 SGHRS, CDR2 YFSETQ. The CDR3 DNA reads TGCGCCAGCAGCTTGTCGGGGGACTCCTACAATGAGCAGTTCTTC. Encoded protein: CASSLSGDSYNEQFF.

The chain uses TRBV19 and TRBJ2-3; unclear D gene. V lost 8 bases and J lost 4, with 10 bases in between. The CDR3 loop spans 12 amino acids. Per germline, CDR1 LNHDA and CDR2 SQIVND (reference sequence). The chain's CDR3 is CASSLRPDTQYF. The CDR3 DNA reads TGTGCCAGTTCCCTTCGGCCAGATACGCAGTATTTT.

This rearrangement joins TRBV28 to TRBJ2-3; tentative D call: TRBD1 (6 bases). Germline CDR1 and CDR2: MDHEN and SYDVKM. The CDR3 loop spans 14 amino acids. Trimming removed 5 bases at V and 2 bases at J, with 11 bases between. The DNA of the CDR3 is TGTGCCAGCAGTCGAGGGGGTACCACAGATACGCAGTATTTT. Residues: CASSRGGTTDTQYF. Using reference TRBV28 and TRBJ2-3 for the parts outside the CDR3, the full variable domain is DVKVTQSSRYLVKRTGEKVFLECVQDMDHENMFWYRQDPGLGLRLIYFSYDVKMKEKGDIPEGYSVSREKKERFSLILESASTNQTSMYLCASSRGGTTDTQYFGPGTRLTVL.

The rearrangement uses TRBV27 and TRBJ1-1; no definite D call. Trimming shortened V by 0 bases and J by 1 base, and 6 bases separated the two germline ends. This CDR3 contains 14 residues. The germline CDR1 and CDR2 sequences are MNHEY and SMNVEV (reference sequence). The CDR3 is CASSLSSKNTEAFF. CDR3 nucleotide sequence: TGTGCCAGCAGTTTATCATCCAAGAACACTGAAGCTTTCTTT.

This clone was found many times. The chain links TRBV7-3 to TRBJ2-7; 7 bases match TRBD2. Germline values: CDR1 SGHTA, CDR2 FQGTGA. J gave up 2 bases and V 5 bases, and 9 bases lay outside the gene matches. The CDR3 consists of 15 residues. The CDR3 region is CASSSFPGGAYEQYF. The CDR3 region has the DNA TGTGCCAGCAGCAGCTTCCCGGGAGGCGCCTACGAGCAGTACTTC.

This chain uses TRBV6-2 or TRBV6-3 with TRBJ1-1, with a tentative D call TRBD1 (5 bases). CDR3 size: 14 residues. V was cut by 2 bases and J by 1 base, with 8 bases left in between. Looked up from germline, CDR1 is MNHEY and CDR2 is SVGEGT. The CDR3 reads CASSYGGENTEAFF. The CDR3 bases are TGTGCCAGCAGTTACGGAGGGGAGAACACTGAAGCTTTCTTT.

About this clone: Within the sample, other DNA sequences also encode this same CDR3. The chain combines TRBV24-1 with TRBJ2-5; no clear D. The CDR3 is made up of 14 amino acids. In germline, CDR1 is KGHDR, CDR2 SFDVKD. Trimming stripped 0 bases from V and 5 bases from J, with 9 bases between. CDR3 residues: CATSDLSGGETQYF. In DNA form, the CDR3 reads TGTGCCACCAGTGATTTGTCGGGTGGGGAGACCCAGTACTTC.

V gene TRBV10-3 combines with J gene TRBJ2-2; 9 bases are shared with TRBD2. Trimming cost V 5 bases and J 1 base; bases outside gene matches: 5. Germline-derived CDR1 and CDR2 are ENHRY and SYGVKD. This CDR3 is 16 amino acids long. CDR3 nucleotide sequence: TGTGCCATCAGTAGAGCGGGAGGCGGGAACACCGGGGAGCTGTTTTTT. Its protein is CAISRAGGGNTGELFF.

The J gene is TRBJ2-5, the V gene TRBV20-1; TRBD2 is a possible D gene (5 bases). CDR1 is DFQATT and CDR2 is SNEGSKA in the germline V gene (reference sequence). The CDR3 covers 11 residues. Trimming took off 4 bases at V and 5 bases at J, with 8 bases between the two ends. CDR3 nucleotide sequence: TGCAGTGCTACCCGGGGTGAGACCCAGTACTTC. Amino acids: CSATRGETQYF.

The J gene is TRBJ2-2, the V gene TRBV15; D is perhaps TRBD2 (6 bases). Trimming removed 1 base from V and 6 bases from J, with 12 bases in between. This CDR3 has 15 residues. From germline, CDR1 is LNHNV and CDR2 YYDKDF (reference sequence). CDR3 sequence (DNA): TGTGCCACCAGCAGAGCGACGGGAGCGGCCGGGGAGCTGTTTTTT. It yields the protein CATSRATGAAGELFF.

This chain joins TRBV2 and TRBJ2-5; TRBD2 aligns across 13 bases. This CDR3 region has 16 residues. V was clipped by 4 bases and J by 5 bases; unmatched bases: 7. Germline V gene lookup returns CDR1 SNHLY and CDR2 FYNNEI. The CDR3 protein is CASSGWTSGSGETQYF. DNA of the CDR3: TGTGCCAGCAGTGGTTGGACTAGCGGGAGCGGGGAGACCCAGTACTTC.

J is TRBJ2-7 and V is TRBV9; D gene uncertain. The CDR3 consists of 13 residues. In germline, CDR1 is SGDLS, CDR2 YYNGEE. Trimming took off 0 bases at V and 4 bases at J, with 8 bases between the two ends. CDR3 DNA sequence: TGTGCCAGCAGCGTAGAACACCGATACGAGCAGTACTTC. Translated, it gives CASSVEHRYEQYF.

The chain joins TRBV18 to TRBJ2-5; possible D gene TRBD2, 6 bases. There are 13 residues in the CDR3. The V gene's germline CDR1 is KGHSH and CDR2 LQKENI. Deletions cut 6 bases from V and 5 bases from J, with 13 bases between. CDR3 residues: CASSDEGGETQYF. As DNA, the CDR3 is TGTGCCAGCTCGGACGAAGGAGGGGAGACCCAGTACTTC.